These 3 T cell receptor beta chains came from one sample sequenced in a study of CD8+ T cells in alopecia areata. Markers including CD4, CD8alpha, NKG2D and NKG2ACE guided sorting of pooled cutaneous lymph node cells. Extracted RNA was reverse transcribed, and the resulting cDNA served as sequencing template. Here immunoSEQ multiplex PCR was the method, and the copy in TCRdb shows in-frame clones only, minus some. There are around 300,000 clones in the sample, none observed a single time. The material sequenced was CD4+ T cells sorted from a lymph node. Receptor source: a C3H/HeJ mouse with alopecia areata. Strain MHC haplotype: H2-k.

This clone was recorded a few times. Gene names are mouse gene names. The read stops 4 residues short of the end of the CDR3; the missing end is completed from the germline J gene. Other DNA variants within this sample encode the same CDR3. This rearrangement joins TRBV13-3 to TRBJ1-1; maybe TRBD1 (6 bases). The length of the CDR3 is 14 residues. V was pared by 2 bases and J by 0 bases, with 8 bases between. Germline CDR1 reads NNHDY; CDR2 reads SYVADS. The CDR3 sequence is CASSEGTTNTEVFF. CDR3 bases read: TGTGCCAGCAGTGAAGGGACAACAAACACA.

This clone has a handful of counts. Germline and genes here are mouse. The read comes to an end 3 residues before the CDR3 does, leaving the germline J gene to fill in the end. The chain couples TRBV19 to TRBJ1-6; 8 bases line up with TRBD1. TRBJ1-6 is an open reading frame, and its role is uncertain. CDR3 size: 14 residues. The trim removed 2 bases at V and 8 bases at J, leaving 3 bases unmatched. Germline assignment: CDR1 FNHDT and CDR2 SITEND (reference sequence). Partial CDR3 DNA: TGTGCCAGCAGTATTGACAGGGGTTATTCGCCC. Translated: CASSIDRGYSP. The CDR3 reads in full as CASSIDRGYSPLYF.

As concerns this clone: Mouse names are used for the genes. The CDR3 extends 4 residues past the end of the read, so its final part is completed from the germline J gene. Other DNA sequences of this sample code for an identical CDR3. V and J are TRBV13-3 and TRBJ2-7; TRBD2 agrees at 9 bases. The CDR3 is made up of 12 amino acids. Germline values: CDR1 NNHDY, CDR2 SYVADS. CDR3 in amino acids: CASRTGGYEQYF. The sequenced CDR3 bases are TGTGCCAGCAGGACTGGGGGTTAT.